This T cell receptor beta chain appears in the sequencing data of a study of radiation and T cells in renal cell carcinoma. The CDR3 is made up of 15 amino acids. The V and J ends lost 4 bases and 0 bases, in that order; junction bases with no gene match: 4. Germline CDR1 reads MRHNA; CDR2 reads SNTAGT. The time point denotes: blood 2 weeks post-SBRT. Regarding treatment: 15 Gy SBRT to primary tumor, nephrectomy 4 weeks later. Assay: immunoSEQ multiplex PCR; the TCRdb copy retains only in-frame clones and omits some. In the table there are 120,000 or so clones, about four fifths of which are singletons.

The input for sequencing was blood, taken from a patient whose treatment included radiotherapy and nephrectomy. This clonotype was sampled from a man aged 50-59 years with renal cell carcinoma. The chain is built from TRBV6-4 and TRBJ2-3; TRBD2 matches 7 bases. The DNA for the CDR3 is TGTGCCAGCAGTGGCGGTAGCGGGAGCACAGATACGCAGTATTTT. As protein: CASSGGSGSTDTQYF.